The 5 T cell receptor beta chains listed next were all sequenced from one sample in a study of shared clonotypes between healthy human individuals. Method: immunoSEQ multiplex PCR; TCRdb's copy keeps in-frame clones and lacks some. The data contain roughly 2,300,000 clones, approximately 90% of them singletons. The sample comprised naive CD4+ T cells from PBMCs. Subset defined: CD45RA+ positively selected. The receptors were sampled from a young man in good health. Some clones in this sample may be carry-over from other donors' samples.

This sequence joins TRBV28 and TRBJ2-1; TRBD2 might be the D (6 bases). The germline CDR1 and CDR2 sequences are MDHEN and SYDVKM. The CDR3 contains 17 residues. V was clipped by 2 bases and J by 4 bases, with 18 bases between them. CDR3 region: CASSLGRGGFPYNEQFF. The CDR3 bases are TGTGCCAGCAGTTTAGGACGTGGAGGGTTCCCGTACAATGAGCAGTTCTTC.

CDR3 protein: CASSSSGGNQPQHF. DNA for the CDR3: TGTGCCAGTAGTTCAAGCGGGGGGAACCAGCCCCAGCATTTT. The chain recombines TRBV19 with TRBJ1-5; a possible D gene is TRBD1 (5 bases). CDR1 and CDR2 (germline): LNHDA, SQIVND (reference sequence). V was clipped by 5 bases and J by 7 bases, with 15 bases between them. This CDR3 contains 14 residues. Together with reference TRBV19 and TRBJ1-5, the CDR3 gives the full variable domain: DGGITQSPKYLFRKEGQNVTLSCEQNLNHDAMYWYRQDPGQGLRLIYYSQIVNDFQKGDIAEGYSVSREKKESFPLTVTSAQKNPTAFYLCASSSSGGNQPQHFGDGTRLSIL.

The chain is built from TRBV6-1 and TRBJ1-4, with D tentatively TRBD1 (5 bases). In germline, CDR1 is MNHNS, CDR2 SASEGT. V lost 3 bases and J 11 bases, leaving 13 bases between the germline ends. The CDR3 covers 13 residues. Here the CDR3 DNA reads TGTGCCAGCAGTGACAGGGTCCTCCCCAAACTGTTTTTT. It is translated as CASSDRVLPKLFF.

CDR3 protein: CASRTNEKLFF. In nucleotides, the CDR3 is TGTGCCAGCAGGACTAATGAAAAACTGTTTTTT. V usage is TRBV27 and J usage is TRBJ1-4; D is uncertain. In germline, CDR1 is MNHEY, CDR2 SMNVEV (reference sequence). This CDR3 has 11 amino acids. V lost 6 bases to trimming and J lost 2 bases, with 1 base between them.

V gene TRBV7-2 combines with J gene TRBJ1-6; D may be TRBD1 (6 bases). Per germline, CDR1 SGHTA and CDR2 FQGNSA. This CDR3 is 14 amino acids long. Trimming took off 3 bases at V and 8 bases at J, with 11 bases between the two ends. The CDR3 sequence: CASSFQGFDSPLHF. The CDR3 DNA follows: TGTGCCAGCAGCTTCCAGGGGTTTGATTCACCCCTCCACTTT.